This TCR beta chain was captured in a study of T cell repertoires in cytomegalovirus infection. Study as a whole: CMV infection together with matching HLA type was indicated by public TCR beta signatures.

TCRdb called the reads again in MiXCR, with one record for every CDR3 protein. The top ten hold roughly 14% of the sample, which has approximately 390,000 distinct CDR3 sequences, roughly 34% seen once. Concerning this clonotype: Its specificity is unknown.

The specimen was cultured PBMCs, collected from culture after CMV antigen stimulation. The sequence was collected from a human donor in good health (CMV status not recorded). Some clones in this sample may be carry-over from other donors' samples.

CDR3 coding DNA: TGTGCCAGCAGCTCACGAGCCCCAGGTAGCGGGAGAACAGATACGCAGTATTTT. This translates into CASSSRAPGSGRTDTQYF. The V call is TRBV11-3, the J call TRBJ2-3; the match to TRBD2 covers 9 bases. V gave up 4 bases and J gave up 3 bases; unmatched junction bases: 14. The CDR3 extends over 18 amino acids. CDR1 SGHNT and CDR2 YENEEA come from the germline V gene.